The clone carrying this T cell receptor (beta chain) appeared a single time. Assay: immunoSEQ multiplex PCR; the TCRdb copy retains only in-frame clones and omits some. The table shows approximately 470,000 clones, with about 85% occurring only once. This entry is derived from a study of blood T cell repertoires in COVID-19. The length of the CDR3 is 15 residues. V shed 3 bases and J 7 bases; nucleotides not matched to a gene: 9. CDR1 and CDR2 from the germline V gene are LGHDT and YNNKEL (reference sequence). Material: PBMCs or T cells enriched from blood (not recorded which). This sequence joins TRBV3-1 (or the pseudogene TRBV3-2) and TRBJ1-1; TRBD1 agrees at 9 bases. The receptor's source is a woman under 30 who had recovered from COVID-19. The CDR3 sequence: CASSQGTGLGGEAFF. CDR3 sequence (DNA): TGTGCCAGCAGCCAGGGGACAGGGCTGGGGGGTGAAGCTTTCTTT.